The rows below give T cell receptor beta chains drawn from one sample of a study of T cell repertoires in cytomegalovirus infection. Antigens of these TCRs are unknown. TCRdb re-called the reads through MiXCR, storing one row per CDR3 protein. This sample has 450,000 to 600,000 distinct CDR3 sequences, with 33% found just once. The source material was cultured PBMCs, sampled from culture after CMV antigen stimulation. The receptors shown here come from a human donor in good health (CMV status not recorded). Some clones in this sample may be carry-over from other donors' samples. Both conserved end residues are part of each CDR3. D genes are given only for firm matches. Size is omitted from some rows. Given values are once, few, many or a class for expanded clones.

size: .; V: TRBV7-8; J: TRBJ2-7; D: TRBD2; CDR3: CASSRTSGPFEQYF; DNA: TGTGCCAGCAGCAGGACTAGCGGGCCCTTCGAGCAGTACTTC
size: few; V: TRBV4-3; J: TRBJ2-3; D: .; CDR3: CASSQDGGPPDTQYF; DNA: TGCGCCAGCAGCCAAGATGGGGGTCCTCCCGATACGCAGTATTTT
size: many; V: TRBV7-2; J: TRBJ2-7; D: .; CDR3: CASSVSAGTGGHEQYF; DNA: TGTGCCAGCAGCGTCTCGGCCGGGACCGGGGGCCACGAGCAGTACTTC
size: .; V: TRBV4-1; J: TRBJ1-4; D: TRBD1; CDR3: CASSQEGDRGVFF; DNA: TGCGCCAGCAGCCAAGAAGGGGACAGGGGGGTGTTTTTT
size: few; V: TRBV19; J: TRBJ2-1; D: .; CDR3: CASSIKSSYNEQFF; DNA: TGTGCCAGTAGTATTAAGAGCTCCTACAATGAGCAGTTCTTC
size: few; V: TRBV6-5; J: TRBJ1-1; D: TRBD1; CDR3: CASSYGTGAEGLAFF; DNA: TGTGCCAGCAGTTATGGGACAGGGGCCGAAGGTTTGGCTTTCTTT
size: few; V: TRBV11-2; J: TRBJ1-4; D: .; CDR3: CASSFVGEKLFF; DNA: TGTGCCAGCAGCTTCGTAGGGGAAAAACTGTTTTTT
size: many; V: TRBV11-2; J: TRBJ2-3; D: TRBD2; CDR3: CASTISGSTDTQYF; DNA: TGTGCCAGCACCATTAGCGGGAGCACAGATACGCAGTATTTT
size: few; V: TRBV18; J: TRBJ1-3; D: .; CDR3: CASSPDRQSSGNTIYF; DNA: TGTGCCAGCTCACCGGACAGACAAAGCTCTGGAAACACCATATATTTT
size: .; V: TRBV20-1; J: TRBJ2-4; D: TRBD2; CDR3: CSARVPDLSGGKNIQYF; DNA: TGCAGTGCTAGAGTCCCGGACCTGAGCGGGGGAAAAAACATTCAGTACTTC
size: .; V: TRBV9; J: TRBJ2-3; D: .; CDR3: CASSVGGIEVTDTQYF; DNA: TGTGCCAGCAGCGTTGGGGGAATAGAAGTCACAGATACGCAGTATTTT
size: few; V: TRBV7-6; J: TRBJ2-2; D: TRBD1; CDR3: CASSSYRDRVRTGELFF; DNA: TGTGCCAGCAGCTCTTACCGGGACAGGGTTAGGACCGGGGAGCTGTTTTTT
size: few; V: TRBV20-1; J: TRBJ1-6; D: .; CDR3: CSARVVSALHF; DNA: TGCAGTGCTAGAGTTGTCTCGGCCCTCCACTTT
size: .; V: TRBV6-5; J: TRBJ2-6; D: .; CDR3: CASGLRDGDSGANVLTF; DNA: TGTGCCAGCGGACTCCGGGACGGAGACTCTGGGGCCAACGTCCTGACTTTC
size: many; V: TRBV7-3; J: TRBJ2-7; D: TRBD1; CDR3: CASSPTGASSYEQYF; DNA: TGTGCCAGCAGCCCGACAGGGGCAAGCTCCTACGAGCAGTACTTC
size: many; V: TRBV7-2; J: TRBJ2-3; D: .; CDR3: CASSPLTGGGTTQYF; DNA: TGTGCCAGCAGCCCACTAACAGGGGGGGGCACAACGCAGTATTTT
size: .; V: TRBV7-6; J: TRBJ2-1; D: .; CDR3: CASSPRAGAAYNEQFF; DNA: TGTGCCAGCAGCCCCCGTGCGGGGGCGGCCTACAATGAGCAGTTCTTC
size: few; V: TRBV28; J: TRBJ1-5; D: .; CDR3: CASGRLKGVRNQPQHF; DNA: TGTGCCAGCGGCCGCCTTAAGGGAGTCCGCAATCAGCCCCAGCATTTT
size: many; V: TRBV4-1; J: TRBJ2-5; D: .; CDR3: CASSQVRGRRRGRETQYF; DNA: TGCGCCAGCAGCCAAGTTAGGGGTAGGCGTCGTGGGAGAGAGACCCAGTACTTC
size: .; V: TRBV12-3/TRBV12-4; J: TRBJ1-4; D: TRBD1; CDR3: CASQDRGGEKLFF; DNA: TGTGCCAGCCAGGACAGGGGCGGCGAAAAACTGTTTTTT
size: .; V: TRBV6-5; J: TRBJ2-1; D: .; CDR3: CASLLNNNEQFF; DNA: TGTGCCAGCCTCCTCAATAACAATGAGCAGTTCTTC
size: .; V: TRBV12-3/TRBV12-4; J: TRBJ2-3; D: TRBD2; CDR3: CASSFWEGADTQYF; DNA: TGTGCCAGCAGTTTTTGGGAGGGAGCAGATACGCAGTATTTT
size: medium-sized; V: TRBV7-2; J: TRBJ1-5; D: TRBD1; CDR3: CASSPRTGSNQPQHF; DNA: TGTGCCAGCAGTCCCCGGACAGGTAGCAATCAGCCCCAGCATTTT
size: .; V: TRBV12-3/TRBV12-4; J: TRBJ1-5; D: .; CDR3: CASSLGGWSNQPQHF; DNA: TGTGCCAGCAGTTTAGGGGGCTGGAGCAATCAGCCCCAGCATTTT
size: many; V: TRBV14; J: TRBJ2-5; D: TRBD2; CDR3: CASSPWETSGSSQETQYF; DNA: TGTGCCAGCAGCCCCTGGGAGACTAGCGGGAGCTCCCAAGAGACCCAGTACTTC
size: many; V: TRBV4-1; J: TRBJ1-4; D: .; CDR3: CASSQGGSHATNEKLFF; DNA: TGCGCCAGCAGCCAAGGAGGCAGCCACGCAACTAATGAAAAACTGTTTTTT
size: .; V: TRBV7-2; J: TRBJ2-5; D: TRBD1; CDR3: CASSSRQGGHSPGQYF; DNA: TGTGCCAGCAGCTCACGACAGGGCGGTCACTCCCCTGGGCAGTACTTC
size: .; V: TRBV6-5; J: TRBJ2-7; D: .; CDR3: CASSYSEGTDEQYF; DNA: TGTGCCAGCAGTTACTCGGAAGGAACCGACGAGCAGTACTTC
size: few; V: TRBV20-1; J: TRBJ1-1; D: TRBD1; CDR3: CSATRQGLSEAFF; DNA: TGCAGTGCTACTAGACAGGGGCTGAGTGAGGCTTTCTTT
size: many; V: TRBV12-3/TRBV12-4; J: TRBJ1-5; D: .; CDR3: CASSTQGHQPQHF; DNA: TGTGCCAGCAGCACACAGGGTCATCAGCCCCAGCATTTT
size: few; V: TRBV7-2; J: TRBJ2-4; D: TRBD1; CDR3: CASSGRQGVSGLPKYF; DNA: TGTGCCAGCAGCGGACGACAGGGGGTTAGCGGGCTCCCGAAGTACTTC
size: .; V: TRBV28; J: TRBJ2-7; D: TRBD2; CDR3: CASAASGRGEQYF; DNA: TGTGCCAGCGCGGCTAGCGGGAGGGGCGAGCAGTACTTC
size: .; V: TRBV15; J: TRBJ1-2; D: .; CDR3: CATSPPGETGVGYGYTF; DNA: TGTGCCACCAGTCCGCCTGGCGAGACGGGGGTCGGCTATGGCTACACCTTC
size: few; V: TRBV12-3/TRBV12-4; J: TRBJ1-6; D: TRBD1; CDR3: CASSLTGMGSPLHF; DNA: TGTGCCAGCAGTTTGACAGGGATGGGTTCACCCCTCCACTTT